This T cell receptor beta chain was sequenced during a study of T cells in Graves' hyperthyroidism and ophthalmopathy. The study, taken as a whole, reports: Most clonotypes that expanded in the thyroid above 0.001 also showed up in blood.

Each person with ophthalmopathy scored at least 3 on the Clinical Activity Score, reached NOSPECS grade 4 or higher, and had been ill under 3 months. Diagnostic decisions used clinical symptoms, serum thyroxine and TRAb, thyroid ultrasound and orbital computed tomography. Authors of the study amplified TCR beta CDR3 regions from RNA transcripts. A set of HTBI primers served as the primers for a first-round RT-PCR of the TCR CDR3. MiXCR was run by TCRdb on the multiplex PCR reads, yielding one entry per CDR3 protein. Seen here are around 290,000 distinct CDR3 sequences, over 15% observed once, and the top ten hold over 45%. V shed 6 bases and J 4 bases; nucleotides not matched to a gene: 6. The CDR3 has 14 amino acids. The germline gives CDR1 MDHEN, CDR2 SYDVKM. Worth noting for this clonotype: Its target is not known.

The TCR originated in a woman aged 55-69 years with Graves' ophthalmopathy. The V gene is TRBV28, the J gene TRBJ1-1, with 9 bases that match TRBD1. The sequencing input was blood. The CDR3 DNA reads TGTGCCAGCAGAACAGGGGGCGCGCCCACTGAAGCTTTCTTT. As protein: CASRTGGAPTEAFF.